Detailed here is one T cell receptor beta chain. The CDR3 covers 14 residues. After removal of 3 bases from V and 1 base from J, the junction contained 2 bases not matched to a gene. CDR1 SNHLY and CDR2 FYNNEI come from the germline V gene. Profiling relied on immunoSEQ multiplex PCR, and the TCRdb table lists in-frame clones only, not all of them. Here the sample spans some 240,000 clones, roughly 83% being singletons. The sample belongs to a study of blood T cell repertoires in COVID-19. This chain joins TRBV2 and TRBJ2-7; 8 bases are a match to TRBD1. This clonotype originated in a woman at least 80 years old with acute or convalescent COVID-19. The sequencing sample was made of peripheral blood. CDR3 amino acids: CASSEDRVSYEQYF. CDR3 bases: TGTGCCAGCAGTGAGGACAGGGTTTCCTACGAGCAGTACTTC.